What follows are 27 T cell receptor beta chains derived from one specimen sequenced in a study of cytomegalovirus exposure and HLA in healthy donors. Profiling relied on immunoSEQ multiplex PCR, and the TCRdb table lists in-frame clones only, not all of them. The table records some 140,000 clones, about 90% of them present only once. Sequencing input: PBMCs. These receptors all stem from a man between 18 and 29 years old in good health and CMV-seronegative.

The chain carries TRBV28 and TRBJ2-5; 8 bases are a match to TRBD2. Losses at the gene ends were 6 bases for V and 4 bases for J; bases not matched to a gene: 4. CDR1 and CDR2 from the germline V gene are MDHEN and SYDVKM. The CDR3 spans 13 residues. The CDR3 bases are TGTGCCAGCAGCGGGGGGGGTCGAGAGACCCAGTACTTC. This gives the protein CASSGGGRETQYF.

The V call is TRBV2, the J call TRBJ2-5; 10 bases align to TRBD1. V gave up 7 bases and J gave up 3 bases; unmatched junction bases: 11. The germline CDR1 and CDR2 sequences are SNHLY and FYNNEI. This CDR3 is built from 16 residues. CDR3 DNA sequence: TGTGCCAGCAAACAACCGGGACAGGGGAAGAAAGAGACCCAGTACTTC. Its translation is CASKQPGQGKKETQYF. Using reference TRBV2 and TRBJ2-5 for the parts outside the CDR3, the full variable domain is EPEVTQTPSHQVTQMGQEVILRCVPISNHLYFYWYRQILGQKVEFLVSFYNNEISEKSEIFDDQFSVERPDGSNFTLKIRSTKLEDSAMYFCASKQPGQGKKETQYFGPGTRLLVL.

V gene TRBV4-2 combines with J gene TRBJ1-1, with D hard to call. Germline V gene lookup returns CDR1 LGHNA and CDR2 YNFKEQ. Trimming left V 6 bases short and J 7 bases short, with 9 bases between. The CDR3 has 11 residues. CDR3: CASSIYREAFF. CDR3 nucleotides: TGTGCCAGCAGTATTTATCGTGAAGCTTTCTTT.

V is TRBV10-3 and J is TRBJ1-2, with 9 bases matching TRBD1. Germline assignment: CDR1 ENHRY and CDR2 SYGVKD. This CDR3 has 13 residues. V shed 2 bases and J 7 bases; nucleotides not matched to a gene: 2. CDR3 coding DNA: TGTGCCATCAGTGAGGGGACAGGGATTGGCTACACCTTC. Translating gives CAISEGTGIGYTF.

The chain combines TRBV6-5 with TRBJ2-1, with a tentative D call TRBD2 (5 bases). The CDR3 runs 13 residues. The germline V gene has CDR1 MNHEY and CDR2 SVGAGI. Trimming cost V 5 bases and J 4 bases, with 9 bases left between them. The CDR3 DNA reads TGTGCCAGCAGTGTGGGGAGTTACAATGAGCAGTTCTTC. Its translation is CASSVGSYNEQFF.

V gene TRBV4-2 combines with J gene TRBJ1-3; D is possibly TRBD1 (6 bases). The V gene lost 4 bases and the J gene lost 0 bases, with 10 bases spanning the gap. Germline V lookup: CDR1 LGHNA, CDR2 YNFKEQ. CDR3 length: 15 amino acids. The chain's CDR3 is CASSPTGISGNTIYF. CDR3 coding DNA: TGTGCCAGCAGCCCGACAGGTATCTCTGGAAACACCATATATTTT.

This chain joins TRBV15 and TRBJ2-1; D gene ambiguous. CDR3 length: 16 amino acids. The V end was cut by 0 bases, the J end by 6 bases, with 15 bases between. Germline CDR1 LNHNV, CDR2 YYDKDF (reference sequence). CDR3 loop: CATSREEEGLGNEQFF. CDR3 nucleotides: TGTGCCACCAGCAGAGAAGAAGAAGGCCTAGGCAATGAGCAGTTCTTC.

The chain recombines TRBV28 with TRBJ2-7, with D tentatively TRBD2 (5 bases). Germline V gives CDR1 MDHEN, CDR2 SYDVKM. The CDR3 sequence is 15 residues long. The V end was cut by 8 bases, the J end by 1 base, with 18 bases between. This chain's CDR3 is CASRPGFRPSYEQYF. As DNA, the CDR3 is TGTGCCAGCCGCCCGGGATTTCGACCATCCTACGAGCAGTACTTC.

This clone was seen ten or more times. V usage is TRBV6-9 and J usage is TRBJ2-5; D is possibly TRBD2 (6 bases). Per the germline V gene, CDR1 is MNHGY and CDR2 is SVAAGI. The CDR3 loop spans 12 amino acids. V gave up 3 bases and J gave up 5 bases, with 7 bases separating them. The CDR3 DNA is TGTGCCAGCAGTTACAGCGGGGAGACCCAGTACTTC. Amino acids: CASSYSGETQYF.

The chain links TRBV7-2 to TRBJ2-7; D possibly corresponds to TRBD2 (6 bases). Trimming removed 0 bases at V and 3 bases at J, with 9 bases between. Germline V lookup: CDR1 SGHTA, CDR2 FQGNSA. The CDR3 is made up of 14 amino acids. In nucleotides, the CDR3 is TGTGCCAGCAGCTTAGCCGGGAGCGACTACGAGCAGTACTTC. The encoded protein is CASSLAGSDYEQYF.

This sequence joins TRBV19 and TRBJ1-2; TRBD1 agrees at 9 bases. This CDR3 comprises 14 residues. Per the germline V gene, CDR1 is LNHDA and CDR2 is SQIVND (reference sequence). Trimming took 5 bases from V and 2 from J; bases not matched to a gene: 3. The CDR3 sequence: CASSPGTGNYGYTF. CDR3 coding DNA: TGTGCCAGTAGTCCCGGGACAGGGAACTATGGCTACACCTTC.

The gene calls are TRBV27 and TRBJ1-2, with D possibly TRBD1 on 5 matching bases. Deletions cut 3 bases from V and 2 bases from J, with 7 bases between. The germline gives CDR1 MNHEY, CDR2 SMNVEV (reference sequence). The CDR3 loop spans 13 amino acids. CDR3 bases: TGTGCCAGCAGTTTTGGGGGGAACTATGGCTACACCTTC. Translating gives CASSFGGNYGYTF.

The chain is built from TRBV15 and TRBJ2-7, with 11 bases lining up with TRBD2. Germline CDR1 is LNHNV and CDR2 is YYDKDF (reference sequence). V was clipped by 5 bases and J by 6 bases; unmatched bases: 6. CDR3 length: 14 amino acids. This CDR3 is CATSSTSGRSEQYF. CDR3 sequence (DNA): TGTGCCACCAGCTCTACTAGCGGGAGAAGCGAGCAGTACTTC.

Comments on this clone: Different DNA sequences within this sample yield the same CDR3. The rearrangement uses TRBV4-3 and TRBJ2-1, with 9 positions matching TRBD1. Germline-derived CDR1 and CDR2 are LGHNA and YSLEER. The V and J ends lost 0 bases and 3 bases, in that order; junction bases with no gene match: 3. The CDR3 runs to 16 residues. CDR3 amino acids: CASSQDRDRVYNEQFF. CDR3 nucleotides: TGCGCCAGCAGCCAAGATCGGGACAGGGTCTACAATGAGCAGTTCTTC.

The chain has TRBV5-6 and TRBJ1-5, with TRBD1 identical over 10 bases. Germline V gene lookup returns CDR1 SGHDT and CDR2 YYEEEE. Losses at the gene ends were 4 bases for V and 6 bases for J; bases not matched to a gene: 7. The CDR3 loop spans 15 amino acids. The CDR3 protein is CASSVRDRGVQPQHF. CDR3 bases: TGTGCCAGCAGCGTCCGGGACAGGGGAGTTCAGCCCCAGCATTTT. Combining the CDR3 with reference TRBV5-6 and TRBJ1-5 gives the whole variable domain DAGVTQSPTHLIKTRGQQVTLRCSPKSGHDTVSWYQQALGQGPQFIFQYYEEEERQRGNFPDRFSGHQFPNYSSELNVNALLLGDSALYLCASSVRDRGVQPQHFGDGTRLSIL.

This clone is large within its sample. This chain links TRBV7-9 with TRBJ2-7, with 8 bases that match TRBD1. The CDR3 is 12 amino acids. The ends lost 5 bases at V and 10 bases at J; junction bases unmatched: 7. Germline loops: CDR1 SEHNR, CDR2 FQNEAQ (reference sequence). The DNA for the CDR3 is TGTGCCAGCAGCCCAGGGGGCACCCTTCAGTACTTC. Its translation is CASSPGGTLQYF.

The chain is built from TRBV5-8 and TRBJ2-7; 8 bases are a match to TRBD1. The CDR3 is 14 residues long. Germline lookup yields CDR1 SGHTS and CDR2 YDEGEE. V shed 3 bases and J 5 bases; nucleotides not matched to a gene: 7. The CDR3 DNA reads TGTGCCAGCAGCTCGACAGGGGAGGTCCACGAGCAGTACTTC. Protein sequence: CASSSTGEVHEQYF.

The chain employs TRBV7-9 and TRBJ2-7; TRBD2 is a possible D gene (7 bases). The CDR3 loop spans 17 amino acids. Trimming pared 5 bases from V and 4 bases from J, leaving 24 bases between. Germline CDR1 is SEHNR and CDR2 is FQNEAQ (reference sequence). The chain's CDR3 is CASSLPKGGGLKYEQYF. The CDR3 DNA sequence: TGTGCCAGCAGCCTCCCGAAGGGGGGGGGACTGAAGTACGAGCAGTACTTC.

The V gene is TRBV15, the J gene TRBJ2-7, with 7 bases identical to TRBD2. V shed 0 bases, J shed 4 bases, and the junction held 9 bases outside the gene matches. Germline V CDR1 and CDR2: LNHNV, YYDKDF (reference sequence). CDR3 length: 16 residues. CDR3 sequence (DNA): TGTGCCACCAGCAGAGATGGGGACTACCTTCCGTACGAGCAGTACTTC. The encoded protein is CATSRDGDYLPYEQYF. Based on the CDR3 plus reference TRBV15 and TRBJ2-7, the full variable domain is DAMVIQNPRYQVTQFGKPVTLSCSQTLNHNVMYWYQQKSSQAPKLLFHYYDKDFNNEADTPDNFQSRRPNTSFCFLDIRSPGLGDTAMYLCATSRDGDYLPYEQYFGPGTRLTVT.

This rearrangement joins TRBV23-1 to TRBJ2-7, with 8 bases identical to TRBD1. TRBV23-1 is an ORF; its function is uncertain. The CDR3 runs to 19 residues. After removal of 8 bases from V and 1 base from J, the junction contained 22 bases not matched to a gene. Here the CDR3 reads CASATIGDGDRNCSYEQYF. DNA for the CDR3: TGCGCCAGCGCAACAATTGGGGATGGGGACAGGAACTGTTCCTACGAGCAGTACTTC.

In its sample, this clone was seen once. This chain joins TRBV5-1 and TRBJ2-2; 10 nucleotides agree with TRBD1. The germline V gene has CDR1 SGHRS and CDR2 YFSETQ. The CDR3 contains 15 residues. The V segment lost 4 bases and the J segment 3 bases; nucleotides outside the gene matches: 3. CDR3 DNA: TGCGCCAGCAGCCTGGGACAGGGGTACACCGGGGAGCTGTTTTTT. Translated, it gives CASSLGQGYTGELFF. Full variable domain (missing parts from reference TRBV5-1 and TRBJ2-2): KAGVTQTPRYLIKTRGQQVTLSCSPISGHRSVSWYQQTPGQGLQFLFEYFSETQRNKGNFPGRFSGRQFSNSRSEMNVSTLELGDSALYLCASSLGQGYTGELFFGEGSRLTVL.

The CDR3 region has the DNA TGTGCCAGCAGTTTAGGGGGGAAAGGGTTCACTGAAGCTTTCTTT. This translates into CASSLGGKGFTEAFF. The V gene is TRBV27, the J gene TRBJ1-1, with D maybe TRBD1 (5 bases). V was cut by 2 bases and J by 4 bases, with 14 bases left in between. The CDR3 loop spans 15 amino acids. The germline CDR1 and CDR2 sequences are MNHEY and SMNVEV (reference sequence).

This clone appeared a single time. This chain connects TRBV5-1 to TRBJ1-4; maybe TRBD1 (5 bases). The CDR3 spans 14 residues. Trimming left V 5 bases short and J 2 bases short, with 10 bases between. Germline assignment: CDR1 SGHRS and CDR2 YFSETQ. CDR3 sequence: CASRLDTTNEKLFF. Here the CDR3 DNA reads TGCGCCAGCAGGCTGGACACGACTAATGAAAAACTGTTTTTT. Using reference TRBV5-1 and TRBJ1-4 for the parts outside the CDR3, the full variable domain is KAGVTQTPRYLIKTRGQQVTLSCSPISGHRSVSWYQQTPGQGLQFLFEYFSETQRNKGNFPGRFSGRQFSNSRSEMNVSTLELGDSALYLCASRLDTTNEKLFFGSGTQLSVL.

The chain is built from TRBV5-1 and TRBJ2-6; D might be TRBD1 (6 bases). CDR1 is SGHRS and CDR2 is YFSETQ in the germline V gene. Trimming shortened V by 0 bases and J by 2 bases, and 6 bases separated the two germline ends. This CDR3 comprises 15 residues. CDR3 nucleotides: TGCGCCAGCAGCTTGGACAGGGCTGGGGCCAACGTCCTGACTTTC. Protein sequence: CASSLDRAGANVLTF.

This chain links TRBV5-8 with TRBJ1-1, with unresolved D. The CDR3 runs to 12 residues. Germline V gene lookup returns CDR1 SGHTS and CDR2 YDEGEE. Trimming left V 4 bases short and J 4 bases short, with 8 bases between. DNA of the CDR3: TGTGCCAGCAGCAACGGTGGCACTGAAGCTTTCTTT. It specifies CASSNGGTEAFF. Full variable domain (rest looked up from reference TRBV5-8 and TRBJ1-1): EAGVTQSPTHLIKTRGQQATLRCSPISGHTSVYWYQQALGLGLQFLLWYDEGEERNRGNFPPRFSGRQFPNYSSELNVNALELEDSALYLCASSNGGTEAFFGQGTRLTVV.

This clone was seen a single time. The V and J genes are TRBV4-1 and TRBJ2-7, with a weak D call TRBD1 (7 bases). V shed 1 base and J shed 7 bases, with 17 bases lying between them. CDR3 length: 15 residues. Germline lookup yields CDR1 MGHRA and CDR2 YSYEKL. The DNA for the CDR3 is TGCGCCAGCAGCCAAGGGGGAGGAGGGGGCGTGGAGCAGTACTTC. As protein: CASSQGGGGGVEQYF.

The chain joins TRBV6-6 to TRBJ2-1; D is possibly TRBD2 (6 bases). The CDR3 length is 14 residues. Germline assignment: CDR1 MNHNY and CDR2 SVGAGI (reference sequence). Trimming removed 4 bases from V and 4 bases from J, with 11 bases in between. The CDR3 is CASSSRDSYNEQFF. CDR3 bases: TGTGCCAGCAGTTCCCGGGACTCTTACAATGAGCAGTTCTTC.